Listed below are T cell receptor beta chains from one sample, sequenced in a study of OX40 agonist ivuxolimab in advanced cancers. TCRdb's copy holds only in-frame clones and misses some; the assay was immunoSEQ multiplex PCR. The repertoire holds roughly 76,000 clones, with approximately 84% as singletons. Sample: CD4+ or CD8+ T cells sorted from blood, taken in a trial of the OX40 agonist ivuxolimab. The receptor source for this set is an adult with an advanced solid tumor such as melanoma, head and neck, liver or kidney cancer. Both conserved end residues are part of each CDR3. The D gene is left open where the match is weak. Clone size is not always given. Where it is, it says once, few, many or a class for expanded clones.

cdr3_nt: TGTGCCAGTAGTATAGATCTATTTGAGGACACCGGGGGTGAAAAACTGTTTTTT
cdr3_aa: CASSIDLFEDTGGEKLFF
j_call: TRBJ1-4
d_call: .
clone_size: .
v_call: TRBV19

cdr3_nt: TGTGCCATCAGTGAGACTGTGAATTCACCCCTCCACTTT
cdr3_aa: CAISETVNSPLHF
j_call: TRBJ1-6
d_call: .
clone_size: .
v_call: TRBV10-3

cdr3_nt: TGTGCCAGCAGTGCCGGACAGGCAGAGCATTTT
cdr3_aa: CASSAGQAEHF
j_call: TRBJ1-5
d_call: TRBD1
clone_size: .
v_call: TRBV6-1

cdr3_nt: TGTGCCGGGAGACTAGCGGGAGGCGCTGAGCAGTTCTTC
cdr3_aa: CAGRLAGGAEQFF
j_call: TRBJ2-1
d_call: TRBD2
clone_size: .
v_call: TRBV30

cdr3_nt: TGCGCCAGCAGCCAACCCACTAGCGGGAGGACAGATACGCAGTATTTT
cdr3_aa: CASSQPTSGRTDTQYF
j_call: TRBJ2-3
d_call: TRBD2
clone_size: .
v_call: TRBV4-1

cdr3_nt: TGTGCCAGCAGCTTAGCGCTCGGTAGCGGGCACTCCTACGAGCAGTACTTC
cdr3_aa: CASSLALGSGHSYEQYF
j_call: TRBJ2-7
d_call: TRBD2
clone_size: .
v_call: TRBV7-9

cdr3_nt: TGTGCCAGTAGAACTAGCGGGAGTAGCGCCGAGCAGTACTTC
cdr3_aa: CASRTSGSSAEQYF
j_call: TRBJ2-7
d_call: TRBD2
clone_size: .
v_call: TRBV19

cdr3_nt: TGTGCCAGCACCAAAGTCAGTTACACTGAAGCTTTCTTT
cdr3_aa: CASTKVSYTEAFF
j_call: TRBJ1-1
d_call: .
clone_size: .
v_call: TRBV28

cdr3_nt: TGCGCCAGCACTATCGACAGGGACACTGAAGCTTTCTTT
cdr3_aa: CASTIDRDTEAFF
j_call: TRBJ1-1
d_call: TRBD1
clone_size: .
v_call: TRBV10-2

cdr3_nt: TGTGCCAGCAGTTACTCGGACAGGGCTTTCTTT
cdr3_aa: CASSYSDRAFF
j_call: TRBJ1-1
d_call: TRBD1
clone_size: .
v_call: TRBV6-5

cdr3_nt: TGTGCCTGGAGTCCTCCGAATAGCAGGAATCAGCCCCAGCATTTT
cdr3_aa: CAWSPPNSRNQPQHF
j_call: TRBJ1-5
d_call: .
clone_size: .
v_call: TRBV30

cdr3_nt: TGTGCCATCAGCGCCGGGACAGGGGGGTCCGAAGCTTTCTTT
cdr3_aa: CAISAGTGGSEAFF
j_call: TRBJ1-1
d_call: TRBD1
clone_size: .
v_call: TRBV10-3

cdr3_nt: TGTGCCAGCAGCCCGGCAGGGTGGATAGGCACTGAAGCTTTCTTT
cdr3_aa: CASSPAGWIGTEAFF
j_call: TRBJ1-1
d_call: .
clone_size: .
v_call: TRBV11-2

cdr3_nt: TGTGCCAGCAGCTTTCAGGGATATGGCTACACCTTC
cdr3_aa: CASSFQGYGYTF
j_call: TRBJ1-2
d_call: .
clone_size: .
v_call: TRBV7-2

cdr3_nt: TGTGCCAGCAGCCAAGATACGGGAGGGCCAATTGATGAGCAGTTCTTC
cdr3_aa: CASSQDTGGPIDEQFF
j_call: TRBJ2-1
d_call: TRBD2
clone_size: .
v_call: TRBV4-2

cdr3_nt: TGTGCCAGCAGTGACCAGACAGACACTGAAGCTTTCTTT
cdr3_aa: CASSDQTDTEAFF
j_call: TRBJ1-1
d_call: .
clone_size: once
v_call: TRBV6-1

cdr3_nt: TGTGCCTGGAGTCTCCTCTACGAGCAGTACTTC
cdr3_aa: CAWSLLYEQYF
j_call: TRBJ2-7
d_call: .
clone_size: .
v_call: TRBV30

cdr3_nt: TGCGCCAGCAGCCCCCCTAGCGGGAGTACCTACAATGAGCAGTTCTTC
cdr3_aa: CASSPPSGSTYNEQFF
j_call: TRBJ2-1
d_call: TRBD2
clone_size: .
v_call: TRBV4-3

cdr3_nt: TGTGCCAGCAGCTTAGGGGTCGGCGGAGTCGTCTCCTACAATGAGCAGTTCTTC
cdr3_aa: CASSLGVGGVVSYNEQFF
j_call: TRBJ2-1
d_call: .
clone_size: .
v_call: TRBV11-2

cdr3_nt: TGTGCCAGCAGTTACCTCGCCGCCGGGGAGCTGTTTTTT
cdr3_aa: CASSYLAAGELFF
j_call: TRBJ2-2
d_call: .
clone_size: .
v_call: TRBV6-5

cdr3_nt: TGTGCCAGCAGCGTAGCTATCACCGCAACTAATGAAAAACTGTTTTTT
cdr3_aa: CASSVAITATNEKLFF
j_call: TRBJ1-4
d_call: .
clone_size: .
v_call: TRBV9

cdr3_nt: TGTGCCAGCAGCGGAGGTGGGGGCTACAATGAGCAGTTCTTC
cdr3_aa: CASSGGGGYNEQFF
j_call: TRBJ2-1
d_call: .
clone_size: few
v_call: TRBV7-9

cdr3_nt: TGTGCCAGTAGTCTCCGCGGGGGAACGAACACCGGGGAGCTGTTTTTT
cdr3_aa: CASSLRGGTNTGELFF
j_call: TRBJ2-2
d_call: TRBD2
clone_size: .
v_call: TRBV19

cdr3_nt: TGCGCCAGCAGCTTCGAGGGGACAGACAACAATGAGCAGTTCTTC
cdr3_aa: CASSFEGTDNNEQFF
j_call: TRBJ2-1
d_call: TRBD1
clone_size: .
v_call: TRBV4-1

cdr3_nt: TGTGCCAGCAGTGCACTGGGGAGTGCCGGAAATCAGCCCCAGCATTTT
cdr3_aa: CASSALGSAGNQPQHF
j_call: TRBJ1-5
d_call: .
clone_size: once
v_call: TRBV2

cdr3_nt: TGTGCCTGGTCGGGACAGACCTATGGTGGAGATACGCAGTATTTT
cdr3_aa: CAWSGQTYGGDTQYF
j_call: TRBJ2-3
d_call: TRBD1
clone_size: .
v_call: TRBV30

cdr3_nt: TGTGCCAGCAGTTTAATGGAGGGTTCACCCCTCCACTTT
cdr3_aa: CASSLMEGSPLHF
j_call: TRBJ1-6
d_call: .
clone_size: .
v_call: TRBV28

cdr3_nt: TGTGCCAGCAGTTCTACGTGGAAAACAGATACGCAGTATTTT
cdr3_aa: CASSSTWKTDTQYF
j_call: TRBJ2-3
d_call: .
clone_size: once
v_call: TRBV27

cdr3_nt: TGTGCCAGCTCCTGGGACGGGGCCCCGGCGGATACGCAGTATTTT
cdr3_aa: CASSWDGAPADTQYF
j_call: TRBJ2-3
d_call: .
clone_size: .
v_call: TRBV7-8

cdr3_nt: TGTGCCAGCAGCGGGGCCGGTCCGACCCAGTACTTC
cdr3_aa: CASSGAGPTQYF
j_call: TRBJ2-5
d_call: .
clone_size: .
v_call: TRBV11-3

cdr3_nt: TGTGCCACCAGTAAGCGGTCGTCCTACGAGCAGTACTTC
cdr3_aa: CATSKRSSYEQYF
j_call: TRBJ2-7
d_call: .
clone_size: .
v_call: TRBV15

cdr3_nt: TGTGCCAGCAGTTTCGGGTCGGGCGGAAGCAATCAGCCCCAGCATTTT
cdr3_aa: CASSFGSGGSNQPQHF
j_call: TRBJ1-5
d_call: .
clone_size: few
v_call: TRBV5-5

cdr3_nt: TGTGCCAGCAGCTTATGGGCGGGGGGGAACAATCAGCCCCAGCATTTT
cdr3_aa: CASSLWAGGNNQPQHF
j_call: TRBJ1-5
d_call: .
clone_size: .
v_call: TRBV7-2